Detailed here is one TCR beta chain. The CDR3 is 14 amino acids. CDR1 and CDR2 (germline): SGHRS, YFSETQ. V was clipped by 6 bases and J by 5 bases, with 15 bases between them. This sample is part of a study of cytomegalovirus exposure and HLA in healthy donors. PCR involved 60 Vbeta and 13 Jbeta primers. The assay was immunoSEQ multiplex PCR, and TCRdb's table has in-frame clones only and misses some. The sample records 80,000 or so clones, approximately 72% being singletons. The genes are TRBV5-1 and TRBJ2-1, with unresolved D. The receptor was isolated from a middle-aged woman in good health and CMV-seropositive. Source material: PBMCs. CDR3 bases: TGCGCCAGCACAACTCCGAACTCTAACAATGAGCAGTTCTTC. Translation: CASTTPNSNNEQFF.